The rows below give T cell receptor beta chains drawn from one sample of a study of shared clonotypes between healthy human individuals. Using immunoSEQ multiplex PCR, the repertoire was profiled, and TCRdb retains in-frame clones only, with some absent. In the table there are 1.5 million to 1.9 million clones, 98% of which are singletons. The sample comprised naive CD4+ T cells sorted from blood. The origin of the receptors is a man aged 25-40 years in good health. CDR3s include the opening cysteine and the closing phenylalanine or tryptophan. A D gene is named only where the DNA matches it firmly. Clone size is given for some rows only: seen once, a few or many times, or a class if the clone is expanded.

D | size | J | V | DNA | CDR3
. | . | TRBJ2-2 | TRBV18 | TGTGCCAGCTCACCACCGAGTATTACCGGGGAGCTGTTTTTT | CASSPPSITGELFF
. | . | TRBJ2-1 | TRBV7-9 | TGTGCCAGCGGGGCAGCCGGATCCTACAATGAGCAGTTCTTC | CASGAAGSYNEQFF
TRBD1 | . | TRBJ1-2 | TRBV28 | TGTGCCAGCAGTCAAAACTTATTGGACAGGGGAGGCACCTTC | CASSQNLLDRGGTF
TRBD1 | . | TRBJ1-2 | TRBV5-5 | TGTGCCAGCAGCCGGGACAGCCTCCAGCCTAACTATGGCTACACCTTC | CASSRDSLQPNYGYTF
TRBD2 | . | TRBJ2-1 | TRBV9 | TGTGCCAGCAGCGTAGGTAGCGGGAGGGCCATAGGAGACTATGAGCAGTTCTTC | CASSVGSGRAIGDYEQFF
. | . | TRBJ2-1 | TRBV6-6 | TGTGCCAGCAGCCAATTTCGTGAGCAGTTCTTC | CASSQFREQFF
. | . | TRBJ1-5 | TRBV18 | TGTGCCAGCTCACCACGGCGGTATAGCAATCAGCCCCAGCATTTT | CASSPRRYSNQPQHF
TRBD1 | . | TRBJ2-2 | TRBV18 | TGTGCCAGCTCACCACCGTTGTTTTTGGAACAGGACAGGGCTCGTGGGGAGCTGTTTTTT | CASSPPLFLEQDRARGELFF
. | . | TRBJ2-3 | TRBV5-1 | TGCGCCAGCAGCTCACGCGGACTGGAGAGCACAGATACGCAGTATTTT | CASSSRGLESTDTQYF
. | few | TRBJ2-1 | TRBV7-6 | TGTGCCAGCAGCGCCAGACCCCCCAATGAGCAGTTCTTC | CASSARPPNEQFF
. | . | TRBJ2-6 | TRBV2 | TGTGCCAGCAGTGAAATGGGGTCGGGGGCCAACGTCCTGACTTTC | CASSEMGSGANVLTF
. | . | TRBJ2-2 | TRBV27 | TGTGCCAGCAGTTTATGGGGCCCGGGCCCCGGGGAGCTGTTTTTT | CASSLWGPGPGELFF
. | . | TRBJ2-1 | TRBV5-1 | TGCGCCAGCAGCTTGGTAGCTGCGGGACTCAATGAGCAGTTCTTC | CASSLVAAGLNEQFF
TRBD1 | . | TRBJ2-2 | TRBV7-6 | TGTGCCAGCGGACTGATACAGGGGGCATCAATCGGGGAGCTGTTTTTT | CASGLIQGASIGELFF
TRBD2 | . | TRBJ2-2 | TRBV28 | TGTGCCACCCAGTGGGGCGGGAGAGTGCCCGGGGAGCTGTTTTTT | CATQWGGRVPGELFF
TRBD2 | . | TRBJ2-1 | TRBV18 | TGTGCCAGTCATACTAGCGGGGCCTACAATGAGCAGTTCTTC | CASHTSGAYNEQFF
. | . | TRBJ2-1 | TRBV9 | TGTGCCAGCAGCGTAGCTACGGGGTCGGGGCAGTTCTTC | CASSVATGSGQFF
. | . | TRBJ2-3 | TRBV29-1 | TGCAGCGGAGTCCCCGCGCTAGTTTCAGATACGCAGTATTTT | CSGVPALVSDTQYF
. | . | TRBJ2-1 | TRBV4-1 | TGCGCCAGCAGCCAAGCCCGGACAGACAATGAGCAGTTCTTC | CASSQARTDNEQFF
. | . | TRBJ2-5 | TRBV7-8 | TGTGCCAGCAGCCTAGGGTTGCGAGAGACCCAGTACTTC | CASSLGLRETQYF
. | . | TRBJ2-7 | TRBV6-1 | TGTGCCAGCACACCGGGTCGACAGAAGTCCTACGAGCAGTACTTC | CASTPGRQKSYEQYF
TRBD1 | . | TRBJ2-1 | TRBV7-9 | TGTGCCAGCGTCTCCGGGACAGGGGTCTACAATGAGCAGTTCTTC | CASVSGTGVYNEQFF
TRBD2 | . | TRBJ2-1 | TRBV2 | TGTGCCAGCAGTGAAAGGGGGCCTAGCGGGAGGGTTGATTGGCAGTTCTTC | CASSERGPSGRVDWQFF
. | . | TRBJ1-4 | TRBV15 | TGTGCCACCAGCAGAGGGAGTCAGGCTAATGAAAAACTGTTTTTT | CATSRGSQANEKLFF
TRBD2 | . | TRBJ2-1 | TRBV5-1 | TGCGCCAGCAGTTATGGGACTAGCGGGAGGGCCTTAAATGAGCAGTTCTTC | CASSYGTSGRALNEQFF
. | . | TRBJ2-1 | TRBV10-2 | TGCGCCAGCAGTGACCATGGAGGGCATCCCTACAATGAGCAGTTCTTC | CASSDHGGHPYNEQFF
. | . | TRBJ1-5 | TRBV9 | TGTGCCAGCAGCTTCGGCCCCCAGCCCGAGCCCCAGCATTTT | CASSFGPQPEPQHF
. | . | TRBJ1-1 | TRBV29-1 | TGCAGCGTGCAGGGTGGCGGCACTGAAGCTTTCTTT | CSVQGGGTEAFF
TRBD2 | . | TRBJ2-1 | TRBV2 | TGTGCCAGCAGCCCGAGGGCGGGAGAGGTGAATGAGCAGTTCTTC | CASSPRAGEVNEQFF
. | once | TRBJ1-1 | TRBV5-1 | TGCGCCAGCAAAGAGGGGCATGATGTCACTGAAGCTTTCTTT | CASKEGHDVTEAFF
. | . | TRBJ2-7 | TRBV5-1 | TGCGCCAGCAGCCGAGAATACGAGCAGTACTTC | CASSREYEQYF
TRBD1 | . | TRBJ2-7 | TRBV18 | TGTGCCAGCTCACCGAAGACAGGGTCTTACGAGCAGTACTTC | CASSPKTGSYEQYF
. | . | TRBJ1-1 | TRBV2 | TGTGCCAGGCGCCCAGGTCGCTCTTTGGAGAACACTGAAGCTTTCTTT | CARRPGRSLENTEAFF
. | . | TRBJ2-1 | TRBV4-3 | TGCGCCAGCAGCCAAGATGCGGGGCATGAGCAGTTCTTC | CASSQDAGHEQFF
. | . | TRBJ2-3 | TRBV29-1 | TGCAGCGTTGATACGGGGGCGGGCACAGATACGCAGTATTTT | CSVDTGAGTDTQYF
. | . | TRBJ2-7 | TRBV19 | TGTGCCAGTAGTATAACCCCGAGAGGGAGCTCCTACGAGCAGTACTTC | CASSITPRGSSYEQYF
TRBD2 | once | TRBJ2-3 | TRBV18 | TGTGCCAGCTCACCCACAATTAGCGGGAAGGGGGATACGCAGTATTTT | CASSPTISGKGDTQYF
. | . | TRBJ1-3 | TRBV10-3 | TGTGCCATCAGTGCTGGGCAGGGGACGTCTGGAAACACCATATATTTT | CAISAGQGTSGNTIYF
. | . | TRBJ2-1 | TRBV7-9 | TGTGCCAGCAGCCCAACCCTTGACTCCTACAATGAGCAGTTCTTC | CASSPTLDSYNEQFF
. | . | TRBJ1-2 | TRBV9 | TGTGCCAGCAGCGTGGGTGTGGAGCTCGACTATGGCTACACCTTC | CASSVGVELDYGYTF
. | . | TRBJ1-5 | TRBV5-6 | TGTGCCAGCAGCTCGAGTCGTTTCTACAATCAGCCCCAGCATTTT | CASSSSRFYNQPQHF
TRBD1 | . | TRBJ2-7 | TRBV5-1 | TGCGCCAGCAGCCGGGACAGCCTCTCCTACGAGCAGTACTTC | CASSRDSLSYEQYF
. | . | TRBJ2-1 | TRBV5-1 | TGCGCCAGCAGCTTGGGGGGAACTAAGGACGGTGAGCAGTTCTTC | CASSLGGTKDGEQFF
. | . | TRBJ1-5 | TRBV19 | TGTGCCAGTAGTATAGAAATCGGGGTTCGTCTCGTCCATTTT | CASSIEIGVRLVHF
. | once | TRBJ2-2 | TRBV18 | TGTGCCAGCTCACCAGCCAGACTCAACACCGGGGAGCTGTTTTTT | CASSPARLNTGELFF
TRBD1 | . | TRBJ1-1 | TRBV14 | TGTGCCAGCAGCCTATTTCCCGGGACAGTTAACACTGAAGCTTTCTTT | CASSLFPGTVNTEAFF
. | . | TRBJ1-3 | TRBV7-9 | TGTGCCAGCAGCTTCACAGGACAGAGCTCTGGAAACACCATATATTTT | CASSFTGQSSGNTIYF
. | . | TRBJ2-5 | TRBV6-5 | TGTGCCAGCAGTTACTCGGTCTCGCAGGGACAAGAGACCCAGTACTTC | CASSYSVSQGQETQYF
TRBD2 | . | TRBJ2-3 | TRBV19 | TGTGCCAGTAGTATGGCACTAGCGGGAGGGCAGGGAGATACGCAGTATTTT | CASSMALAGGQGDTQYF
. | . | TRBJ1-1 | TRBV2 | TGTGCCAGCAGTGTACAGGGTAACACTGAAGCTTTCTTT | CASSVQGNTEAFF
TRBD2 | . | TRBJ2-5 | TRBV10-1 | TGCGCCAGCAGTGGGGGGACTAGCGGGCAGCAAGAGACCCAGTACTTC | CASSGGTSGQQETQYF
TRBD1 | . | TRBJ2-2 | TRBV2 | TGTGCCAGCAGCGTCTTAAGGACAGGGGGCGCGGGCACCGGGGAGCTGTTTTTT | CASSVLRTGGAGTGELFF